This is a list of T cell receptor beta chains from one sample in a study of T cell repertoires in cytomegalovirus infection. TCRdb re-derived calls from the reads in MiXCR, one entry per CDR3 protein. This sample has fewer than 650,000 distinct CDR3 sequences, with 35% to 50% found just once. These receptors have no identified antigens. The specimen was cultured PBMCs, collected from culture after CMV antigen stimulation. These receptors were collected from a human donor in good health (CMV status not recorded). Some clones in this sample may be carry-over from other donors' samples. Each CDR3 is given with its conserved first and last residue. A D gene is named only where the DNA matches it firmly. Clone size appears in some rows only: once, few, many, or a class for an expanded clone.

d_call,clone_size,v_call,j_call,cdr3_aa,cdr3_nt
TRBD1,NA,TRBV10-1,TRBJ2-5,CASSVGGQGGETQYF,TGCGCCAGCAGTGTTGGGGGACAGGGAGGCGAGACCCAGTACTTC
NA,NA,TRBV9,TRBJ1-3,CASSLGGINSGNTIYF,TGTGCCAGCAGCCTTGGGGGAATCAACTCTGGAAACACCATATATTTT
NA,NA,TRBV7-4,TRBJ1-1,CASSLGVAVGSSEAFF,TGTGCCAGCAGCTTAGGGGTGGCAGTCGGCAGCTCTGAAGCTTTCTTT
TRBD2,NA,TRBV4-3,TRBJ2-1,CASSQDSGLAYRNEQFF,TGCGCCAGCAGCCAAGATTCGGGACTAGCGTACCGCAATGAGCAGTTCTTC
NA,NA,TRBV24-1,TRBJ2-2,CATSPVTGLRNTGELFF,TGTGCCACCAGTCCCGTAACAGGCCTGCGGAACACCGGGGAGCTGTTTTTT
TRBD1,NA,TRBV20-1,TRBJ2-7,CSARPQGSYEQYF,TGCAGTGCTAGACCACAGGGGTCCTACGAGCAGTACTTC
TRBD1,NA,TRBV10-3,TRBJ1-6,CAISDTGGSYNSPLHF,TGTGCCATCAGTGACACAGGGGGATCCTATAATTCACCCCTCCACTTT
NA,once,TRBV5-6,TRBJ1-2,CASSLMNYGYTF,TGTGCCAGCAGCTTGATGAACTATGGCTACACCTTC
TRBD2,NA,TRBV19,TRBJ2-7,CASSFSLGLSVSYEQYF,TGTGCCAGTAGTTTTTCCCTGGGACTATCCGTCTCCTACGAGCAGTACTTC
NA,NA,TRBV4-3,TRBJ2-5,CASSQEGPPWGQETQYF,TGCGCCAGCAGCCAAGAGGGGCCTCCTTGGGGCCAAGAGACCCAGTACTTC
TRBD2,NA,TRBV7-9,TRBJ2-1,CASSLGGVIAGASNEQFF,TGTGCCAGCAGCTTAGGAGGTGTGATAGCGGGAGCATCCAATGAGCAGTTCTTC
NA,few,TRBV27,TRBJ2-4,CASSFDAGAGQNIQYF,TGTGCCAGCAGTTTCGATGCAGGCGCCGGACAAAACATTCAGTACTTC
TRBD1,NA,TRBV3-1,TRBJ1-3,CASTLGQEGNTIYF,TGTGCCAGCACCCTGGGACAGGAAGGAAACACCATATATTTT
NA,NA,TRBV10-3,TRBJ2-3,CAISEIRTADTQYF,TGTGCCATCAGTGAAATTCGGACAGCAGATACGCAGTATTTT
NA,few,TRBV6-1,TRBJ1-5,CASSEQLFYQPQHF,TGTGCCAGCAGTGAACAGCTATTCTATCAGCCCCAGCATTTT
NA,NA,TRBV30,TRBJ1-2,CAWTRPPAGNYGYTF,TGTGCCTGGACCCGACCCCCGGCGGGGAACTATGGCTACACCTTC
NA,NA,TRBV7-2,TRBJ1-1,CASGGGWAALNTEAFF,TGTGCCAGCGGCGGGGGATGGGCCGCACTGAACACTGAAGCTTTCTTT
NA,few,TRBV11-3,TRBJ2-3,CASSLTTGSDTQYF,TGTGCCAGCAGCTTGACCACCGGGAGTGATACGCAGTATTTT
TRBD2,NA,TRBV6-2/TRBV6-3,TRBJ2-1,CASKIAGARNEQFF,TGTGCCAGCAAAATAGCGGGAGCTCGCAATGAGCAGTTCTTC
NA,NA,TRBV7-2,TRBJ2-6,CASSPRGRGDSGANVLTF,TGTGCCAGCAGCCCCAGGGGACGCGGGGATTCTGGGGCCAACGTCCTGACTTTC
TRBD2,NA,TRBV5-1,TRBJ2-5,CASSLAGSSGSQETQYF,TGCGCCAGCAGCTTGGCGGGTAGCAGCGGGAGCCAAGAGACCCAGTACTTC
TRBD1,NA,TRBV12-5,TRBJ1-6,CASGLTRDRGKMSGSPLHF,TGTGCTAGTGGTTTGACCCGGGACAGGGGGAAGATGTCTGGTTCACCCCTCCACTTT
NA,few,TRBV7-6,TRBJ1-2,CASSRGDGYGYTF,TGTGCCAGCAGCCGAGGGGACGGCTATGGCTACACCTTC
NA,few,TRBV12-3/TRBV12-4,TRBJ2-7,CASRAQGQYEQYF,TGTGCCAGCAGGGCTCAGGGCCAGTACGAGCAGTACTTC
NA,NA,TRBV28,TRBJ2-5,CASTPSGREETQYF,TGTGCCAGCACTCCGAGCGGGCGGGAAGAGACCCAGTACTTC
NA,few,TRBV7-9,TRBJ2-3,CASSSWTDTQYF,TGTGCCAGCAGCTCTTGGACAGATACGCAGTATTTT
NA,few,TRBV20-1,TRBJ2-2,CSARDPPGRKNGELFF,TGCAGTGCTAGAGATCCCCCGGGGCGGAAAAACGGGGAGCTGTTTTTT
TRBD2,once,TRBV20-1,TRBJ2-2,CSARSGGVITGELFF,TGCAGTGCCCGTTCGGGGGGAGTCATCACCGGGGAGCTGTTTTTT
NA,few,TRBV12-3/TRBV12-4,TRBJ2-5,CASRPENSQETQYF,TGTGCCAGCCGACCGGAAAACAGCCAAGAGACCCAGTACTTC
NA,NA,TRBV7-8,TRBJ2-7,CASSQSVAYEQYF,TGTGCCAGCAGCCAATCTGTGGCTTACGAGCAGTACTTC
NA,few,TRBV7-2,TRBJ2-5,CASSPSYRHETQYF,TGTGCCAGCAGCCCCTCCTATCGGCATGAGACCCAGTACTTC
NA,NA,TRBV7-2,TRBJ1-2,CASSRGHGTGYTF,TGTGCCAGCAGCCGGGGACACGGAACTGGCTACACCTTC
TRBD1,NA,TRBV7-2,TRBJ1-2,CASSRTGGLYGYTF,TGTGCCAGCAGCCGGACAGGGGGTCTCTATGGCTACACCTTC
TRBD2,many,TRBV7-2,TRBJ2-2,CASSLGGLAGTGELFF,TGTGCCAGCAGCTTAGGCGGACTAGCGGGAACCGGGGAGCTGTTTTTT
TRBD1,NA,TRBV7-6,TRBJ2-7,CASSPAGTGKIHEQYF,TGTGCCAGCAGCCCGGCCGGGACAGGCAAGATCCACGAGCAGTACTTC
TRBD1,NA,TRBV10-3,TRBJ2-6,CAPRDRGRPMPSGANVLTF,TGTGCCCCCCGGGACAGGGGGCGCCCAATGCCCTCTGGGGCCAACGTCCTGACTTTC
NA,NA,TRBV20-1,TRBJ2-3,CSAPGSTDTQYF,TGCAGTGCGCCCGGTAGCACAGATACGCAGTATTTT
NA,few,TRBV4-1,TRBJ2-3,CASSRQPSTDTQYF,TGCGCCAGCAGCCGACAGCCAAGCACAGATACGCAGTATTTT
NA,NA,TRBV2,TRBJ2-3,CASQTEGDTQYF,TGTGCCAGCCAGACAGAGGGGGATACGCAGTATTTT
NA,many,TRBV7-9,TRBJ2-3,CASSPTADTQYF,TGTGCCAGCAGCCCCACCGCGGATACGCAGTATTTT
NA,few,TRBV10-3,TRBJ1-2,CAISEFFTPVGTNYGYTF,TGTGCCATCAGTGAGTTTTTTACCCCCGTCGGGACTAACTATGGCTACACCTTC
NA,few,TRBV5-1,TRBJ2-2,CASSATLSGVSGELFF,TGCGCCAGCAGCGCGACCCTATCGGGGGTATCCGGGGAGCTGTTTTTT